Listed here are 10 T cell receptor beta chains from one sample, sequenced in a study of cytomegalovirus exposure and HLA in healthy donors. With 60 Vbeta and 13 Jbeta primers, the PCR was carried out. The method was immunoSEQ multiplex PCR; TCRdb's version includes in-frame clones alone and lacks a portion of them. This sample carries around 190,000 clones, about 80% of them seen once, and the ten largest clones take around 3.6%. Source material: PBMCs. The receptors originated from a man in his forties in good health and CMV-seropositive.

The chain's CDR3 is CASSESISGGTDTQYF. The CDR3, as DNA: TGCGCCAGCAGTGAGTCGATTAGCGGGGGCACAGATACGCAGTATTTT. V usage is TRBV10-1 and J usage is TRBJ2-3; 8 bases are a match to TRBD2. Germline V gene lookup returns CDR1 WNHNN and CDR2 SYGVQD (reference sequence). The CDR3 loop spans 16 amino acids. V was clipped by 0 bases and J by 1 base; unmatched bases: 3.

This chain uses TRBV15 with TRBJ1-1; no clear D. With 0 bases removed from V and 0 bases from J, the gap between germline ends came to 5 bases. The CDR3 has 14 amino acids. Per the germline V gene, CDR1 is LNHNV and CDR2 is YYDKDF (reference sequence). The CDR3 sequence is CATSRDPLNTEAFF. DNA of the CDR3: TGTGCCACCAGCAGAGATCCGTTGAACACTGAAGCTTTCTTT.

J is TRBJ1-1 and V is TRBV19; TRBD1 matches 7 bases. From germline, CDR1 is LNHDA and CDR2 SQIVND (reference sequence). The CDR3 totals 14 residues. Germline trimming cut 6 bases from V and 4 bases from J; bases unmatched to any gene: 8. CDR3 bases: TGTGCCAGTAGGAGTACAGGGGTAGTCACTGAAGCTTTCTTT. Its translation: CASRSTGVVTEAFF.

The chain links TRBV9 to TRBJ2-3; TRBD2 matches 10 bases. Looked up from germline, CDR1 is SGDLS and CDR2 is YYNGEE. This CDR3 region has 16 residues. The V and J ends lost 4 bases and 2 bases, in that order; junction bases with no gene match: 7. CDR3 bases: TGTGCCAGCAGCCGATGGACTAGCGGACTCACAGATACGCAGTATTTT. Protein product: CASSRWTSGLTDTQYF.

In DNA form, the CDR3 reads TGTGCCAGCGATGGGGGGGGTATCTCAGATACGCAGTATTTT. It translates to CASDGGGISDTQYF. This chain connects TRBV19 to TRBJ2-3; 7 bases fit TRBD2. The V gene's germline CDR1 is LNHDA and CDR2 SQIVND (reference sequence). The length of the CDR3 is 14 residues. The junction had 10 bases not matched to a gene; V was cut back by 9 bases and J by 4 bases.

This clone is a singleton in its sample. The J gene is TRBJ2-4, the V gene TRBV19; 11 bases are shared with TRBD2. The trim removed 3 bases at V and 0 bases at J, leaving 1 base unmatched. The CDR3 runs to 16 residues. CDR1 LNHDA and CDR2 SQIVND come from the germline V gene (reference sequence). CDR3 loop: CASSMGLAVAKNIQYF. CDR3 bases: TGTGCCAGTAGTATGGGACTAGCGGTAGCCAAAAACATTCAGTACTTC.

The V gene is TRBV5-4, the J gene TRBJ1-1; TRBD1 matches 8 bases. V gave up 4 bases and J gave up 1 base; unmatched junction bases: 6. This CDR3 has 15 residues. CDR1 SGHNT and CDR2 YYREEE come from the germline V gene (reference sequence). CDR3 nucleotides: TGTGCCAGCAGCCCACTGACAGGGGCGAACACTGAAGCTTTCTTT. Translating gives CASSPLTGANTEAFF.

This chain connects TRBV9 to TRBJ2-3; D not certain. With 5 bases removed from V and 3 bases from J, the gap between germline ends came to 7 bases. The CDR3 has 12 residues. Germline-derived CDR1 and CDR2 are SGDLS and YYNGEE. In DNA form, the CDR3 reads TGTGCCAGCAGTTCTCCGACAGATACGCAGTATTTT. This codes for CASSSPTDTQYF.

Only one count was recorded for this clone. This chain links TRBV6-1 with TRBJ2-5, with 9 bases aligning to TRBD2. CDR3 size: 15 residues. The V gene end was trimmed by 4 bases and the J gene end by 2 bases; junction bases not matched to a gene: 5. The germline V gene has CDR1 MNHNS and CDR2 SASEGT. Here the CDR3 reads CASSVGGRDQETQYF. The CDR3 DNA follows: TGTGCCAGCAGTGTAGGCGGGAGGGATCAAGAGACCCAGTACTTC.

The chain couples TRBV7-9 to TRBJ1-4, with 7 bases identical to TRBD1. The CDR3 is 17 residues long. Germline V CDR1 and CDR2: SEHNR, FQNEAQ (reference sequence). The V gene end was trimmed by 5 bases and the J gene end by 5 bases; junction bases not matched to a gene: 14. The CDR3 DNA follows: TGTGCCAGCAGCGACCTCGGCGGACAGGCAAGGAATGAAAAACTGTTTTTT. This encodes CASSDLGGQARNEKLFF.